This T cell receptor (beta chain) was identified in a study of T cell responses to AZD1222 COVID-19 vaccine. The wider study: Second doses that came at about 4 or about 12 weeks were put together. Study-level results: Clonal diversity was possibly underestimated, and the donors were mostly white British, with more females. Per reports, nearly half of all spike-specific TCRs target regions that are unmutated in variants.

On this clone: Its target is unknown.

Generated by immunoSEQ multiplex PCR, the TCRdb table keeps only in-frame clones and is missing some. Of 95,000 to 150,000 clones in the sample, 75% to 90% were seen once. The germline CDR1 and CDR2 sequences are MGHRA and YSYEKL. The CDR3 is 14 residues long. V trimming: 5 bases; J trimming: 8 bases; junction bases outside the gene matches: 6. The chain employs TRBV4-1 and TRBJ1-2; 12 nucleotides align to TRBD1. Sequencing was performed on peripheral blood, taken on day 0 of AZD1222 vaccination. The receptor was isolated from an adult in good health. The CDR3 sequence is CASSGDRGLGGYTF. Written as DNA, the CDR3 is TGCGCCAGCAGCGGGGACAGGGGGCTTGGAGGCTACACCTTC.